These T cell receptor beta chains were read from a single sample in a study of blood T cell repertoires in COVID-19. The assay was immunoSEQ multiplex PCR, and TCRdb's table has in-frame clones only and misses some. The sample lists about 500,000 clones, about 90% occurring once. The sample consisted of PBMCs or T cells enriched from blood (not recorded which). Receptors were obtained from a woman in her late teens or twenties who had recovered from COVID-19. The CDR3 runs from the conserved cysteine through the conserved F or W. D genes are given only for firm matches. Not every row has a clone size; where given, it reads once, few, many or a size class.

CASSYQRGTIYEQYF	TGTGCCAGCAGTTACCAGCGGGGCACTATCTACGAGCAGTACTTC	15	TRBJ2-7	.	TRBV27	TRBD2
CASSSGVGSSSSYEQYF	TGTGCCAGCAGCTCGGGGGTGGGGAGTTCCAGCTCCTACGAGCAGTACTTC	17	TRBJ2-7	.	TRBV9	.
CASTGEAVPINSGANVLTF	TGTGCCAGCACCGGAGAAGCGGTACCGATAAACTCTGGGGCCAACGTCCTGACTTTC	19	TRBJ2-6	.	TRBV7-9	.
CASLRGVGELFF	TGTGCCAGCCTCCGGGGGGTAGGGGAGCTGTTTTTT	12	TRBJ2-2	.	TRBV19	TRBD2
CASSRTGPTEAFF	TGTGCCAGCAGTCGAACAGGGCCCACTGAAGCTTTCTTT	13	TRBJ1-1	.	TRBV6-5	.
CASTLGTGTHEQYF	TGTGCCAGCACCCTAGGTACGGGGACTCACGAGCAGTACTTC	14	TRBJ2-7	.	TRBV7-9	.
CASSLNTLEGDEAFF	TGCGCCAGCAGCTTAAACACCCTTGAGGGCGATGAAGCTTTCTTT	15	TRBJ1-1	.	TRBV5-1	.
CASSQVGSPGDGYTF	TGCGCCAGCAGCCAAGTGGGCTCCCCAGGGGATGGCTACACCTTC	15	TRBJ1-2	.	TRBV4-1	.
CASGPGRWTGVGNTIYF	TGCGCCAGCGGCCCTGGGAGGTGGACAGGGGTTGGAAACACCATATATTTT	17	TRBJ1-3	.	TRBV5-1	TRBD1
CASSFFRRAEAFF	TGTGCCAGCAGTTTTTTTAGGCGGGCGGAAGCTTTCTTT	13	TRBJ1-1	.	TRBV12-3/TRBV12-4	.
CASSSHGTPGTSNYGYTF	TGTGCCAGCAGTTCCCACGGGACACCGGGAACATCTAACTATGGCTACACCTTC	18	TRBJ1-2	.	TRBV28	.
CASRDYNTGELFF	TGCGCCAGCAGGGACTACAACACCGGGGAGCTGTTTTTT	13	TRBJ2-2	.	TRBV10-2	.
CASTHPRPYGTIYF	TGTGCCAGTACTCACCCCAGGCCGTATGGCACCATATATTTT	14	TRBJ1-3	.	TRBV19	.
CASSPLADTQYF	TGTGCCAGCAGCCCTCTAGCGGATACGCAGTATTTT	12	TRBJ2-3	.	TRBV12-3/TRBV12-4	.
CASSLQSGTGVYEQYF	TGTGCCAGCAGCCTGCAATCCGGGACAGGGGTATACGAGCAGTACTTC	16	TRBJ2-7	.	TRBV5-4	TRBD1
CASSPIRTGGSEKLFF	TGTGCCAGCTCACCGATAAGGACAGGGGGAAGTGAAAAACTGTTTTTT	16	TRBJ1-4	.	TRBV18	TRBD1
CASSPIRDNHGYTF	TGTGCCAGCTCACCCATCCGGGACAACCATGGCTACACCTTC	14	TRBJ1-2	.	TRBV18	.
CASSQRRGGTDTQYF	TGTGCCAGCAGCCAAAGGCGGGGGGGCACAGATACGCAGTATTTT	15	TRBJ2-3	.	TRBV13	TRBD2
CAWSVDSFGYTF	TGTGCCTGGAGTGTGGACAGCTTTGGCTACACCTTC	12	TRBJ1-2	.	TRBV30	.
CASSQVETSGHTGELFF	TGTGCCAGCAGCCAAGTAGAGACTAGCGGCCACACCGGGGAGCTGTTTTTT	17	TRBJ2-2	once	TRBV4-2	TRBD2
CASSRQGAEKLFF	TGTGCCAGCAGTAGGCAGGGGGCCGAAAAACTGTTTTTT	13	TRBJ1-4	.	TRBV12-3/TRBV12-4	TRBD1
CASRRTGSQPQHF	TGTGCCAGCAGAAGGACAGGGAGTCAGCCCCAGCATTTT	13	TRBJ1-5	.	TRBV7-2	TRBD1
CASMTGGKNTEAFF	TGTGCCAGTATGACAGGGGGGAAGAACACTGAAGCTTTCTTT	14	TRBJ1-1	.	TRBV19	TRBD1
CASQPGTGYSGANVLTF	TGTGCTAGCCAACCCGGGACAGGATACTCTGGGGCCAACGTCCTGACTTTC	17	TRBJ2-6	.	TRBV12-5	TRBD1
CASSWTSGAPYEQYF	TGTGCCAGCAGCTGGACTAGCGGGGCCCCCTACGAGCAGTACTTC	15	TRBJ2-7	.	TRBV7-2	TRBD2
CASRPLTSGGAYEQYF	TGTGCCAGCAGGCCCCTAACTAGCGGGGGAGCCTACGAGCAGTACTTC	16	TRBJ2-7	.	TRBV27	TRBD2
CASSPRGQGGYSRNSPLHF	TGTGCCAGCTCACCAAGGGGACAGGGGGGATATTCGCGTAATTCACCCCTCCACTTT	19	TRBJ1-6	.	TRBV18	TRBD1
CASTILLEGGATDTQYF	TGTGCCAGCACGATACTACTCGAGGGGGGGGCCACAGATACGCAGTATTTT	17	TRBJ2-3	once	TRBV6-4	.
CASSIKPTNEKLFF	TGTGCCAGCAGCATCAAGCCGACTAATGAAAAACTGTTTTTT	14	TRBJ1-4	.	TRBV6-5	.
CASSLGASGANVLTF	TGCGCCAGCAGCTTGGGGGCTTCCGGGGCCAACGTCCTGACTTTC	15	TRBJ2-6	.	TRBV5-1	.
CASSRPRAGGGTEAFF	TGTGCCAGCAGCCGGCCCCGGGCGGGGGGGGGCACTGAAGCTTTCTTT	16	TRBJ1-1	.	TRBV3-1/TRBV3-2	.
CASSQGTSGGADEQFF	TGCGCCAGCAGCCAAGGGACTAGCGGGGGGGCGGATGAGCAGTTCTTC	16	TRBJ2-1	.	TRBV4-1	TRBD2
CASEQGTGANVLTF	TGTGCCAGCGAACAGGGGACTGGGGCCAACGTCCTGACTTTC	14	TRBJ2-6	.	TRBV6-5	TRBD1
CASSLGLQTDTQYF	TGCGCCAGCAGTTTGGGCCTTCAGACAGATACGCAGTATTTT	14	TRBJ2-3	.	TRBV5-1	.
CASSLADWGQGFVRQYF	TGTGCCAGCAGCTTAGCGGATTGGGGACAGGGTTTTGTTAGGCAGTACTTC	17	TRBJ2-5	.	TRBV7-9	TRBD1
CAWSVRDRGGQPQHF	TGTGCCTGGAGTGTACGGGACAGGGGCGGCCAGCCCCAGCATTTT	15	TRBJ1-5	.	TRBV30	TRBD1
CASSQPGRGEETQYF	TGTGCCAGCAGCCAGCCGGGGCGGGGCGAGGAGACCCAGTACTTC	15	TRBJ2-5	.	TRBV3-1/TRBV3-2	.
CASSLAGSTDTQYF	TGCGCCAGCAGCTTGGCCGGGAGCACAGATACGCAGTATTTT	14	TRBJ2-3	.	TRBV5-1	.
CASSQGGQQPQHF	TGTGCCAGCAGCCAAGGGGGGCAACAGCCCCAGCATTTT	13	TRBJ1-5	once	TRBV3-1/TRBV3-2	.
CASRDRSRQPQHF	TGTGCCAGCCGGGACAGAAGTCGTCAGCCCCAGCATTTT	13	TRBJ1-5	.	TRBV19	TRBD1
CASSLVSGRNEQFF	TGCGCCAGCAGCTTGGTATCTGGGAGGAATGAGCAGTTCTTC	14	TRBJ2-1	.	TRBV5-1	.
CASTPTGSRRYTF	TGTGCCAGTACCCCGACAGGGAGTCGTCGCTACACCTTC	13	TRBJ1-2	.	TRBV19	TRBD1
CASTRSGFGDTQYF	TGTGCCAGCACCCGTAGCGGTTTTGGAGATACGCAGTATTTT	14	TRBJ2-3	.	TRBV27	.
CASSLAGAKETQYF	TGCGCCAGCAGCCTAGCGGGGGCCAAAGAGACCCAGTACTTC	14	TRBJ2-5	once	TRBV5-1	TRBD2
CASSQEILAGGPVRGTQYF	TGTGCCAGCAGCCAAGAGATTCTAGCGGGGGGGCCTGTGAGAGGGACCCAGTACTTC	19	TRBJ2-5	.	TRBV14	TRBD2
CASGSSGASNEQFF	TGTGCTAGTGGTTCGTCAGGGGCTAGCAATGAGCAGTTCTTC	14	TRBJ2-1	.	TRBV12-5	.
CASSDTSTSSQFF	TGTGCCAGCAGTGACACATCAACTAGCTCGCAGTTCTTC	13	TRBJ2-1	many	TRBV6-4	.
CASSPTGLNYGYTF	TGCGCCAGCAGCCCGACAGGACTCAACTATGGCTACACCTTC	14	TRBJ1-2	few	TRBV5-1	.
CASSSGLAGASYNEQFF	TGTGCCAGCAGCTCCGGACTAGCGGGGGCTTCCTACAATGAGCAGTTCTTC	17	TRBJ2-1	.	TRBV5-4	TRBD2
CASDGGSYEQYF	TGTGCCTCCGACGGGGGCTCCTACGAGCAGTACTTC	12	TRBJ2-7	.	TRBV7-9	.
CASSAPRRGWLDGYTF	TGTGCCAGCAGCGCCCCACGGCGGGGCTGGTTGGATGGCTACACCTTC	16	TRBJ1-2	.	TRBV13	.
CASSQGQGFKYGYTF	TGTGCCAGCAGCCAAGGACAGGGGTTTAAATATGGCTACACCTTC	15	TRBJ1-2	.	TRBV3-1/TRBV3-2	TRBD1
CASSRRGPETQYF	TGTGCCAGCAGCCGGCGGGGGCCGGAGACCCAGTACTTC	13	TRBJ2-5	.	TRBV5-4	.
CASRKAGAGKNIQYF	TGCGCCAGCAGAAAAGCGGGGGCGGGCAAAAACATTCAGTACTTC	15	TRBJ2-4	.	TRBV4-1	TRBD2
CSAEDRNYGYTF	TGCAGCGCGGAGGACAGAAACTATGGCTACACCTTC	12	TRBJ1-2	.	TRBV29-1	.